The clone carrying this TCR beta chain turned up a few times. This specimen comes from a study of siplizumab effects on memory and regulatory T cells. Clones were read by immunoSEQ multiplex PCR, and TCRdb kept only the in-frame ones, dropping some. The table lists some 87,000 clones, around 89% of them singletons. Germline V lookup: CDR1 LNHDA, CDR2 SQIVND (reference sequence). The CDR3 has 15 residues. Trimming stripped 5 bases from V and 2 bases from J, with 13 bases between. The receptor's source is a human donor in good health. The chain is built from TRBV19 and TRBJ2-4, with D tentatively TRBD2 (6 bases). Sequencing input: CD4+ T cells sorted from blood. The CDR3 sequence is CASSDAGWSKNIQYF. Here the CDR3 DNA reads TGTGCCAGTAGTGACGCGGGATGGTCCAAAAACATTCAGTACTTC.